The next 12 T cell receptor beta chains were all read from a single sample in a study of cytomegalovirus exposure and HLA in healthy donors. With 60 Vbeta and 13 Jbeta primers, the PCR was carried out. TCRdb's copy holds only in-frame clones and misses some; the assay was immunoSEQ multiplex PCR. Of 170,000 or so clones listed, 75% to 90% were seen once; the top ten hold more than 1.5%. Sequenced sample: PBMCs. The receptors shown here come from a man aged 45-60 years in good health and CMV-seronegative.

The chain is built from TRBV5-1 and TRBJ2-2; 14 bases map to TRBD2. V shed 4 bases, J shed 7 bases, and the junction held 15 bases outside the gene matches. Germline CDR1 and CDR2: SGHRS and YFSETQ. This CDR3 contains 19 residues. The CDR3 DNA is TGCGCCAGCAGCCCTAGGACTAGCGGGAGGCCACGAGGAGTCGGGGAGCTGTTTTTT. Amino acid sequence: CASSPRTSGRPRGVGELFF.

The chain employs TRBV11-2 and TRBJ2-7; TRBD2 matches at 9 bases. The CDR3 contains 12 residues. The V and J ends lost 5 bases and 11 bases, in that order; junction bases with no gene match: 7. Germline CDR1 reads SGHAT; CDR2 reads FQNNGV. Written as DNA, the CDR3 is TGTGCCAGCAGCCGGCGGGAGGGAGACAAGTACTTC. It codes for CASSRREGDKYF.

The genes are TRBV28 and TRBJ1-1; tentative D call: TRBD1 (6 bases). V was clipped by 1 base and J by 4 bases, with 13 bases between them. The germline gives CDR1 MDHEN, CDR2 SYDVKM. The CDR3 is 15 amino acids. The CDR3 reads CASSLFVTGVTEAFF. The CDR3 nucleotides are TGTGCCAGCAGTTTATTTGTGACAGGTGTCACTGAAGCTTTCTTT.

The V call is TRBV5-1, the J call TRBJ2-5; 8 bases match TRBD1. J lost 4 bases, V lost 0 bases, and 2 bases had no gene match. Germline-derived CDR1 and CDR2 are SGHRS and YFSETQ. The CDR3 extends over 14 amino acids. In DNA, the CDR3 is TGCGCCAGCAGCTTGGACAGGGGGTCAGAGACCCAGTACTTC. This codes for CASSLDRGSETQYF.

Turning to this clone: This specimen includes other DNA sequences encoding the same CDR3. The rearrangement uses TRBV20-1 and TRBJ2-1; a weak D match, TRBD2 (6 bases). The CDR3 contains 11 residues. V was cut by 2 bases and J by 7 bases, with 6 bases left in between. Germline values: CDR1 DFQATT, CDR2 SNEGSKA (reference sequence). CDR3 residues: CSARRGNEQFF. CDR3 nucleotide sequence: TGCAGTGCTAGACGGGGGAATGAGCAGTTCTTC.

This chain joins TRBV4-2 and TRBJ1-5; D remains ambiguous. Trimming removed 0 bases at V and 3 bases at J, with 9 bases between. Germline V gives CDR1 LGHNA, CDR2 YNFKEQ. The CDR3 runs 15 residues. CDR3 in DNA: TGTGCCAGCAGCCAAGATCCGGCGGCCAATCAGCCCCAGCATTTT. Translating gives CASSQDPAANQPQHF.

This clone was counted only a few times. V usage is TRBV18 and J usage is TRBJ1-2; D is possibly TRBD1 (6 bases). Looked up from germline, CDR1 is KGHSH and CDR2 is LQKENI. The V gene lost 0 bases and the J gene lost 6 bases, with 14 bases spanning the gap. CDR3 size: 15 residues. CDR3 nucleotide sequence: TGTGCCAGCTCACCACCTGCAAGGGGGGGTAATGGCTACACCTTC. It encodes CASSPPARGGNGYTF.

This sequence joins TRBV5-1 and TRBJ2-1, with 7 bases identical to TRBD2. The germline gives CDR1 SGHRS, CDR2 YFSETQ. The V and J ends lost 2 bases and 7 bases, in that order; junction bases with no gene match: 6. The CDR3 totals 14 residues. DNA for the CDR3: TGCGCCAGCAGCTTCGTGGGGGGGTTGAATGAGCAGTTCTTC. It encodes CASSFVGGLNEQFF.

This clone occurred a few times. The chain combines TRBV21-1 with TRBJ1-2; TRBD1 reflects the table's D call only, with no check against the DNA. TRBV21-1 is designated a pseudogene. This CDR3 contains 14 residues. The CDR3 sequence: CASSKATANYGYTF. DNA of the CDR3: TGTGCCAGCAGCAAAGCAACAGCTAACTATGGCTACACCTTC.

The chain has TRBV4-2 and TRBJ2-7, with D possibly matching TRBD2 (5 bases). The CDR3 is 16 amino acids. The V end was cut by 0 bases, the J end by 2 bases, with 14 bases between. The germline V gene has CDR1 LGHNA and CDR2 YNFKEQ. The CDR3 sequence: CASSQDGGERAYEQYF. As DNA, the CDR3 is TGTGCCAGCAGCCAAGATGGTGGCGAGAGGGCCTACGAGCAGTACTTC.

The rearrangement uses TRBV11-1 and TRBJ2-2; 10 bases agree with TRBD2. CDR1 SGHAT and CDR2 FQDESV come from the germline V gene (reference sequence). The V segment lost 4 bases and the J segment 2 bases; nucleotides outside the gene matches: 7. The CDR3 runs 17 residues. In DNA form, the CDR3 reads TGTGCCAGCAGCTCGGGACTAGCGAGATATAACACCGGGGAGCTGTTTTTT. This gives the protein CASSSGLARYNTGELFF.

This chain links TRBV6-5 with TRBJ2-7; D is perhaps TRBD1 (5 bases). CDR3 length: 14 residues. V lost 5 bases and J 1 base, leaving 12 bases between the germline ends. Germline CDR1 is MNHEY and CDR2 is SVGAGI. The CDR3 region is CASSRGSRSYEQYF. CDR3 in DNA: TGTGCCAGCAGTAGGGGATCTAGGTCCTACGAGCAGTACTTC.